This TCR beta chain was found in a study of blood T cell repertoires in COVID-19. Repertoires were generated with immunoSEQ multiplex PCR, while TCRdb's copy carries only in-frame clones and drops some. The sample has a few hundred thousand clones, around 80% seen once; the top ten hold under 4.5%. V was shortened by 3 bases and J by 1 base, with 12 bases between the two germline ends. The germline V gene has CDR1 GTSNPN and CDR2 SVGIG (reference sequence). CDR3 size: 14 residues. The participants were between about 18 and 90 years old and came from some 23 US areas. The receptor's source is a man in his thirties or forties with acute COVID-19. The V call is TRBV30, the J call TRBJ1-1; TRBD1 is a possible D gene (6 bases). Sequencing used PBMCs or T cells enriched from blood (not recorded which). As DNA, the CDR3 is TGTGCCTGGAGGAGAGGGGGGGAGAACACTGAAGCTTTCTTT. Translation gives CAWRRGGENTEAFF.